The present T cell receptor beta chain was sequenced within a study of shared clonotypes between healthy human individuals. Germline loops: CDR1 LGHNT, CDR2 FRNRAP. J lost 6 bases, V lost 5 bases, and 0 bases had no gene match. This CDR3 has 13 residues. Findings of the study overall: On the whole, naive subsets had larger estimated richness than memory subsets had.

Worth noting for this clone: No antigen is known for it.

Everyone who donated was a Caucasian adult who lived in Nashville, Tennessee. The sorted-subset replicate PCRs were given around 200 ng DNA, which is approximately 30,000 T cell genomes. Original analysis: Junction-only immunoSEQ data arrived without quality scores, meaning filtering differed. Profiling relied on immunoSEQ multiplex PCR, and the TCRdb table lists in-frame clones only, not all of them. The DNA gave D and trimming, while V, J and clone size come from that table. The data hold around 1,100,000 clones, with 60% to 85% observed a single time. V and J are TRBV12-5 and TRBJ2-3; 12 bases fit TRBD2. The sequenced sample consisted of memory CD4+ T cells from PBMCs. The subset denotes: CD45RA-negative fraction. This clonotype was sampled from a man in his late teens or twenties in good health. Some clones in this sample may be carry-over from other donors' samples. The DNA for the CDR3 is TGTGCTAGTGGTCTAGCGGGAGGGGATACGCAGTATTTT. It encodes CASGLAGGDTQYF.